Here is one TCR beta chain with its context. Its antigen is unknown. The read stops 3 residues short of the end of the CDR3; the missing end is completed from the germline J gene. Deep sequencing of the TCR beta chain was done using the immunoSEQ assay. In the paper's pipeline: Only productive TCR beta rearrangements were used to compute clonotype frequencies. The source is immuneACCESS, and TCRdb retained only in-frame sequences with V and J called. Part of the clones is not carried over; for the studies checked, unresolved V genes explain less than half of this, and the remainder is unexplained. V and J calls and clone size are copied from that table; D and trimming were computed from the DNA. The sample table on file contains 2,000 or so clones. About 16% of the sample lies in the top ten. The data originate from a study of TET2 disruption in CD19-targeted CAR T cells (dated by TCRdb to the late 2010s). For context, the study as a whole: The number of samples was determined by the original clinical trial design and by which samples were available, and no additional inclusion criteria were applied.

In the paper's terms, the treatment or condition label means: autologous CTL019 cells: CD19 CAR with 4-1BB and CD3 zeta domains. TCR zeta and 4-1BB costimulatory signaling domains were built into the CD19 CAR. Leukapheresis was used to collect the T cells for CTL019 manufacturing from peripheral blood. The DNeasy Blood and Tissue Kit was used to extract genomic DNA from pre-infusion T cells, peripheral blood, or sorted post-infusion T cells. Results and caveats for the whole study, not just this receptor: The conclusions drawn about the patient's CAR T cells were based on extensive analysis of just one subject.

Per the germline V gene (reference sequence), LNHNV is the CDR1 and YYDKDF is the CDR2. V is shortened by 4 bases, J by 2 bases, and the region joining them spans 12 bases. From cysteine to phenylalanine, the CDR3 is 15 amino acids long. Only the CDR3 bases that were read are kept: 36 of them, in frame from base 1. The clonotype comes from a man between 65 and 85 years old with chronic lymphocytic leukemia. In this chain, TRBV15 is recombined with TRBJ1-5, with no confident D gene call. Specimen: CD8+ T cells sorted from cultured blood T cells, collected for CD19 CAR T cell therapy. CDR3 region: CATSNRYEGNQPQHF. The part of the CDR3 DNA that was read is TGTGCCACCAGCAACCGTTACGAGGGCAATCAGCCC.